This T cell receptor (beta chain) came from a study of cytomegalovirus exposure and HLA in healthy donors. Germline V gene data show CDR1 as SGHNT and CDR2 as YYREEE (reference sequence). CDR3 length: 14 amino acids. V was clipped by 5 bases and J by 3 bases; unmatched bases: 8. The primer mix had 60 Vbeta and 13 Jbeta primers. The data were produced by immunoSEQ multiplex PCR, yet TCRdb's version contains in-frame clones alone and is incomplete. Among roughly 110,000 clones listed, more than 75% were seen once. The clonotype originates from a young man in good health and CMV-seropositive. The material sequenced was PBMCs. This rearrangement joins TRBV5-4 to TRBJ2-7, with 7 bases lining up with TRBD2. CDR3 bases: TGTGCCAGCAGTCCAGCGGGGAACTTCTACGAGCAGTACTTC. This translates into CASSPAGNFYEQYF.